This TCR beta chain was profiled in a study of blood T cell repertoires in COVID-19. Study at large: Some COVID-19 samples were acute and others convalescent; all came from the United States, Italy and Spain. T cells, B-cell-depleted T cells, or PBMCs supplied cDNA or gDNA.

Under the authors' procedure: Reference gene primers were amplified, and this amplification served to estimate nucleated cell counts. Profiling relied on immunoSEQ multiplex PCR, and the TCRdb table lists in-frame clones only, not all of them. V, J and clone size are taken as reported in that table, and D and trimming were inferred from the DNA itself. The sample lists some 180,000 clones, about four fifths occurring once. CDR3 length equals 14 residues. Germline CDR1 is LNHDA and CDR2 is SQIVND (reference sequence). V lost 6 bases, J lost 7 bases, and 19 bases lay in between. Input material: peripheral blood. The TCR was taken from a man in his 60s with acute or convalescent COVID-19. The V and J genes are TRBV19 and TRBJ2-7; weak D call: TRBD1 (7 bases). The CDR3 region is CASSPGGQGWEQYF. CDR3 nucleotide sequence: TGTGCCAGTAGCCCAGGGGGGCAGGGATGGGAGCAGTACTTC.